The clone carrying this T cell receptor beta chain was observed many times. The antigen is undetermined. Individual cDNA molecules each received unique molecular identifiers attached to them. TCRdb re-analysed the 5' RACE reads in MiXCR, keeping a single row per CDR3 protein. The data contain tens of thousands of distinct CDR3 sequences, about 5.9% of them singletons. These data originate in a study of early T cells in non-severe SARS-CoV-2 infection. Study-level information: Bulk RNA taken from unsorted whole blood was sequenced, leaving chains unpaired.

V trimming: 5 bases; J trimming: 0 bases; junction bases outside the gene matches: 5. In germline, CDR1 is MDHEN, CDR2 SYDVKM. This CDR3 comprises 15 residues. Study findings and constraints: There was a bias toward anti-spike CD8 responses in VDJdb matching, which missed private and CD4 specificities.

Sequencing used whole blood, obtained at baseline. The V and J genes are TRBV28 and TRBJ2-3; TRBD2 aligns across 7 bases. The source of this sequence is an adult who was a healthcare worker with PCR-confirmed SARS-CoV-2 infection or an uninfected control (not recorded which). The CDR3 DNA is TGTGCCAGCAGTAGAAGCGGGGCCAGCACAGATACGCAGTATTTT. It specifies CASSRSGASTDTQYF.